This TCR beta chain was sequenced in a study of T cells in Graves' hyperthyroidism and ophthalmopathy. Study results and limitations: A 13 V-J model separated ophthalmopathy from stable hyperthyroidism.

Ophthalmopathy cases met thresholds of Clinical Activity Score at least 3, NOSPECS grade at least 4 and duration under 3 months. Diagnosing involved the use of clinical symptoms, serum thyroxine and TRAb, thyroid ultrasound and orbital computed tomography. The authors took PBMCs from about 9.5 ml fresh peripheral blood. Between the trimmed V and J ends, which lost 0 bases and 8 bases, there was a span of 19 bases. There are 16 residues in the CDR3. The germline V gene has CDR1 SSHAT and CDR2 FNYEAQ (reference sequence). RNA transcripts served as the template for amplifying TCR beta CDR3 regions. The HTBI primer set served for first-round RT-PCR of the TCR CDR3. One entry per CDR3 protein, called by TCRdb with MiXCR from the multiplex PCR reads. The sample lists about 520,000 distinct CDR3 sequences; 24% were seen once. This clonotype was observed a few times. No antigen is known for it.

This receptor was taken from a woman younger than 45 with Graves' ophthalmopathy. The V call is TRBV7-7, the J call TRBJ1-2, with a possible D match to TRBD1 (5 bases). Material for sequencing was blood. The DNA of the CDR3 is TGTGCCAGCAGCTTAGCATGGGGCTCAGGACGGACCGGCTACACCTTC. It codes for CASSLAWGSGRTGYTF.